Listed below are T cell receptor beta chains from one sample, sequenced in a study of T cells in Graves' hyperthyroidism and ophthalmopathy. TCRdb re-called the multiplex PCR reads with MiXCR, one entry per CDR3 protein. The table records around 530,000 distinct CDR3 sequences, approximately 17% of them present only once. The sample consisted of blood. All receptors derive from a woman aged 18-29 years with Graves' ophthalmopathy. CDR3s include the opening cysteine and the closing phenylalanine or tryptophan. The D gene is left open where the match is weak. The size of a clone is reported for some rows only, either as once, few or many, or as a class for expanded clones.

V: TRBV7-6
J: TRBJ1-1
size: many
D: .
DNA: TGTGCCAGCAGCGCCGCCAACACTGAAGCTTTCTTT
CDR3: CASSAANTEAFF

V: TRBV11-1
J: TRBJ1-1
size: many
D: .
DNA: TGTGCCAGCAGCCCCCCATTTCCCCGAACGAACACTGAAGCTTTCTTT
CDR3: CASSPPFPRTNTEAFF

V: TRBV27
J: TRBJ2-3
size: many
D: .
DNA: TGTGCCAGCAGTCCTCCTAATATGCAAGATACGCAGTATTTT
CDR3: CASSPPNMQDTQYF

V: TRBV7-9
J: TRBJ1-2
size: few
D: .
DNA: TGTGCCAGCAGCTTAAGGGGGGCGGGGGGCGCGGATGGCTACACCTTC
CDR3: CASSLRGAGGADGYTF

V: TRBV7-2
J: TRBJ1-2
size: many
D: .
DNA: TGTGCCAGCAGCTTAGAGGGGGTACAGGGAGGCTACACCTTC
CDR3: CASSLEGVQGGYTF

V: TRBV29-1
J: TRBJ1-2
size: few
D: TRBD1
DNA: TGCAGCGTTGTCACCCCACTCCGGGACAGGGGGCTGGGTGGCTACACCTTC
CDR3: CSVVTPLRDRGLGGYTF

V: TRBV20-1
J: TRBJ1-1
size: many
D: TRBD1
DNA: TGCAGTGCTAGTGACAGGGGCTGGGCGATGAACACTGAAGCTTTCTTT
CDR3: CSASDRGWAMNTEAFF

V: TRBV9
J: TRBJ2-1
size: .
D: .
DNA: TGTGCCAGCAGCGCCGAGGGGGGGGGGTCCTACAATGAGCAGTTCTTC
CDR3: CASSAEGGGSYNEQFF

V: TRBV18
J: TRBJ1-5
size: few
D: TRBD1
DNA: TGTGCCAGCTCCGGGGACAGACTTGCAAATCAGCCCCAGCATTTT
CDR3: CASSGDRLANQPQHF

V: TRBV29-1
J: TRBJ2-1
size: few
D: TRBD2
DNA: TGCAGCGTTGGCGGACTAGCGGGAGGGAGGTCCTACAATGAGCAGTTCTTC
CDR3: CSVGGLAGGRSYNEQFF

V: TRBV4-3
J: TRBJ2-1
size: .
D: .
DNA: TGCGCCAGCAGCCAAGAGGGGCAGGGTGAGCAGTTCTTC
CDR3: CASSQEGQGEQFF

V: TRBV10-3
J: TRBJ2-2
size: .
D: .
DNA: TGTGCCATCAGTGAGTCGAGGAGGGGGCTCGCCGGGGAGCTGTTTTTT
CDR3: CAISESRRGLAGELFF

V: TRBV6-1
J: TRBJ2-7
size: many
D: TRBD1
DNA: TGTGCCAGCAGTGAAGCGGTGACAGGGGCCTACGAGCAGTACTTC
CDR3: CASSEAVTGAYEQYF

V: TRBV2
J: TRBJ2-5
size: many
D: TRBD2
DNA: TGTGCCAGCAGTGAAGGGACTAGTGGGACCCAAGAGACCCAGTACTTC
CDR3: CASSEGTSGTQETQYF

V: TRBV9
J: TRBJ2-5
size: .
D: TRBD2
DNA: TGTGCCAGCAGCGGGAGCGGGAGTAAGGGAGAGACCCAGTACTTC
CDR3: CASSGSGSKGETQYF

V: TRBV28
J: TRBJ2-3
size: .
D: TRBD2
DNA: TGTGCCAGCAGGGTGAGCGGGAGAACAGATACGCAGTATTTT
CDR3: CASRVSGRTDTQYF